The source of this T cell receptor beta chain is a study of blood T cell repertoires in COVID-19. Study details: Acute and convalescent COVID-19 samples came from the United States, Italy and Spain.

CDR3 size: 19 residues. V lost 4 bases and J lost 0, with 25 bases in between. Germline values: CDR1 MNHEY, CDR2 SMNVEV (reference sequence). Per the study methods: Reference gene primer amplification gave nucleated cell count estimates. The assay was immunoSEQ multiplex PCR, and TCRdb's table has in-frame clones only and misses some. That table is the source of V, J and clone size, and D and trimming were worked out from the DNA. Among about 58,000 clones listed, about 91% were seen once. V is TRBV27 and J is TRBJ2-7, with TRBD2 as a possible D gene (5 bases). The sequenced material came from peripheral blood. This receptor was taken from a woman aged 60-75 years with active COVID-19. The CDR3 loop is CASSSLSNIRTGSSYEQYF. CDR3 nucleotide sequence: TGTGCCAGCAGTTCCCTTTCCAACATCCGGACGGGGAGCTCCTACGAGCAGTACTTC.